These T cell receptor beta chains were read from a single sample in a study of OX40 agonist ivuxolimab in advanced cancers. This table comes from immunoSEQ multiplex PCR, and its TCRdb copy is limited to in-frame clones, with some not included. The table lists over 100,000 clones, 80% to 90% of them singletons. The material was CD4+ or CD8+ T cells sorted from blood, obtained in a trial of the OX40 agonist ivuxolimab. These receptors were collected from an adult with an advanced solid tumor such as melanoma, head and neck, liver or kidney cancer. The CDR3 runs from the conserved cysteine through the conserved F or W. D genes are given only for firm matches. Clone size is not always given. Where it is, it says once, few, many or a class for expanded clones.

D	V	size	J	CDR3	DNA
TRBD1	TRBV19	-	TRBJ2-2	CASRGQGRTGELFF	TGTGCCAGTAGGGGACAGGGGAGGACCGGGGAGCTGTTTTTT
TRBD2	TRBV28	-	TRBJ2-1	CAISGGSYNEQFF	TGTGCCATCTCGGGGGGATCGTACAATGAGCAGTTCTTC
-	TRBV28	-	TRBJ1-1	CASSLGASVEAFF	TGTGCCAGCAGCCTCGGGGCCTCCGTTGAAGCTTTCTTT
TRBD1	TRBV6-5	-	TRBJ1-3	CASSLDRGRNTIYF	TGTGCCAGCAGTTTGGACAGGGGGCGAAACACCATATATTTT
-	TRBV21-1	few	TRBJ1-6	CASSKPTGWYNSPLHF	TGTGCCAGCAGCAAACCGACAGGGTGGTATAATTCACCCCTCCACTTT
-	TRBV7-2	few	TRBJ2-5	CASSSSVGGRETQYF	TGTGCCAGCAGTTCCTCCGTCGGGGGGCGGGAGACCCAGTACTTC
TRBD1	TRBV7-8	-	TRBJ2-5	CASGQGVRGTQYF	TGTGCCAGCGGACAGGGGGTTAGGGGGACCCAGTACTTC
-	TRBV7-9	-	TRBJ2-3	CASSPREAHTDTQYF	TGTGCCAGCAGCCCACGCGAGGCCCACACAGATACGCAGTATTTT
-	TRBV5-5	once	TRBJ1-4	CASRHRVGATNEKLFF	TGTGCCAGCAGACACAGGGTCGGGGCAACTAATGAAAAACTGTTTTTT
TRBD1	TRBV28	few	TRBJ2-4	CASSPGGTGGDIQYF	TGTGCCAGCAGCCCCGGGGGGACAGGGGGCGACATTCAGTACTTC
TRBD1	TRBV7-2	once	TRBJ2-7	CATQGMDYEQYF	TGTGCCACACAGGGGATGGACTACGAGCAGTACTTC
TRBD1	TRBV5-1	-	TRBJ1-1	CASSLGQGSEAFF	TGCGCCAGCAGCTTGGGACAGGGGTCTGAAGCTTTCTTT
-	TRBV6-1	-	TRBJ2-5	CASRYQETQYF	TGTGCCAGCAGGTACCAAGAGACCCAGTACTTC
-	TRBV6-5	-	TRBJ1-1	CASSGVSGANEAFF	TGTGCCAGCAGTGGTGTGTCGGGGGCCAATGAAGCTTTCTTT
TRBD1	TRBV28	once	TRBJ2-4	CASSTGGENIQYF	TGTGCCAGCAGTACAGGGGGCGAAAACATTCAGTACTTC
TRBD1	TRBV5-1	-	TRBJ1-6	CASSSTGEVRDSPLHF	TGCGCCAGCAGCTCGACAGGGGAAGTCCGGGATTCACCCCTCCACTTT
TRBD1	TRBV10-1	-	TRBJ2-7	CASSKKEGQEVSYEQYF	TGCGCCAGCAGTAAGAAGGAAGGACAGGAGGTATCCTACGAGCAGTACTTC
TRBD2	TRBV11-3	few	TRBJ2-1	CASSPGGGQQNEQFF	TGTGCCAGCAGCCCTGGGGGGGGTCAACAAAATGAGCAGTTCTTC
TRBD2	TRBV4-3	-	TRBJ2-3	CASSLAGSTDTQYF	TGCGCCAGCAGCCTAGCGGGGAGCACAGATACGCAGTATTTT
-	TRBV29-1	-	TRBJ2-1	CSPRTGERDEQFF	TGCAGCCCCAGGACCGGGGAGAGGGATGAGCAGTTCTTC
-	TRBV6-4	-	TRBJ1-1	CASSEPGRGTEAFF	TGTGCCAGCAGTGAACCGGGACGAGGCACTGAAGCTTTCTTT
TRBD1	TRBV28	-	TRBJ1-3	CASSPWTGRSGNTIYF	TGTGCCAGCAGTCCCTGGACAGGGCGAAGTGGAAACACCATATATTTT
TRBD2	TRBV4-2	-	TRBJ2-2	CASSPRLAGGLGTGELFF	TGTGCCAGCAGCCCGCGTCTAGCGGGGGGACTGGGAACCGGGGAGCTGTTTTTT
-	TRBV6-5	once	TRBJ1-5	CASSYRPGADQPQHF	TGTGCCAGCAGTTACCGGCCGGGGGCGGATCAGCCCCAGCATTTT